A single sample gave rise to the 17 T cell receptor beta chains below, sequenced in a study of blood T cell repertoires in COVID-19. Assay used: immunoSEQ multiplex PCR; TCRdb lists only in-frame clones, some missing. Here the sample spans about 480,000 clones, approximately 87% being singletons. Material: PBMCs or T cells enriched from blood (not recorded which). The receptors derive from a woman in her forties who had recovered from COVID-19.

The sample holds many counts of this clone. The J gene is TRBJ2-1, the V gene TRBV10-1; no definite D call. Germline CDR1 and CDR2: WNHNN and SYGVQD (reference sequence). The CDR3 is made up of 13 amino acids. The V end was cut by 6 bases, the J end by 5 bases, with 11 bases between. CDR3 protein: CASSVDIHNEQFF. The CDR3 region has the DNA TGCGCCAGCAGCGTAGATATCCACAATGAGCAGTTCTTC.

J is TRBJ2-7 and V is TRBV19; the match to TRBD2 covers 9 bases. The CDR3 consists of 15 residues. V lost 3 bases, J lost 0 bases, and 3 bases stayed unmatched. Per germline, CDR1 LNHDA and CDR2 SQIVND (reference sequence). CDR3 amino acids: CASSISGGFSYEQYF. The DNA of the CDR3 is TGTGCCAGTAGTATTAGCGGGGGATTCTCCTACGAGCAGTACTTC.

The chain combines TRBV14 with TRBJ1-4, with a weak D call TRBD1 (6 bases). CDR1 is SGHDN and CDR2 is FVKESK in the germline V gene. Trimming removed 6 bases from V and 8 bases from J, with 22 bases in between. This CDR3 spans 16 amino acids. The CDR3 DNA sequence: TGTGCCAGCAGGGGGGGGGCGTCAGTAGGAGAAGAAAAACTGTTTTTT. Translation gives CASRGGASVGEEKLFF.

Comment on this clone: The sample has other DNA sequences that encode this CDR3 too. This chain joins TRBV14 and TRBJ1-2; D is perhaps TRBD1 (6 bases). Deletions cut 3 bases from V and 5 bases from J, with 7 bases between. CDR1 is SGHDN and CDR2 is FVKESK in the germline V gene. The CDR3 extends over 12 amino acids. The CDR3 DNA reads TGTGCCAGCAGCCAGGGGGCGTATGGCTACACCTTC. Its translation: CASSQGAYGYTF.

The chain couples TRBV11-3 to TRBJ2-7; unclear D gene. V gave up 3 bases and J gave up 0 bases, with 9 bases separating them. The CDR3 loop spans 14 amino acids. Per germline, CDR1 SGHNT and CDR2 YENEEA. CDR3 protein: CASSLYGPSYEQYF. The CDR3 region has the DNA TGTGCCAGCAGCTTGTATGGGCCCTCCTACGAGCAGTACTTC.

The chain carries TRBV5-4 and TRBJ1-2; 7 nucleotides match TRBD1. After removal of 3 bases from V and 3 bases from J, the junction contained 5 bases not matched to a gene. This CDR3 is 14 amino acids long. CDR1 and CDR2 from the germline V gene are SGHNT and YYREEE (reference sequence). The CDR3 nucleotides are TGTGCCAGCAGCTCCCAAGGGACAGACTATGGCTACACCTTC. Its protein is CASSSQGTDYGYTF.

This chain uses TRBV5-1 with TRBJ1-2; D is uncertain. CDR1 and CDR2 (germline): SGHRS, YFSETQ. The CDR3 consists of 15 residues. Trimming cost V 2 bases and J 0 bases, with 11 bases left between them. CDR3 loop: CASSLQDTTNYGYTF. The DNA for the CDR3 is TGCGCCAGCAGCTTACAAGACACGACTAACTATGGCTACACCTTC.

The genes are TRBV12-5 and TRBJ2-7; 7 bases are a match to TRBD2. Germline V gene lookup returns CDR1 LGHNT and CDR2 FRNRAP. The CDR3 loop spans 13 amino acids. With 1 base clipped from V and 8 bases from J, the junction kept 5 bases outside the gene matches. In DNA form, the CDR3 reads TGTGCTAGTGGTTTGGAAGCGGGGTCCAAGCAGTACTTC. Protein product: CASGLEAGSKQYF.

The chain's CDR3 is CASSSGDRFYEQYF. CDR3 sequence (DNA): TGTGCCAGCAGCTCGGGGGACCGATTCTACGAGCAGTACTTC. This rearrangement joins TRBV11-3 to TRBJ2-7; tentative D call: TRBD2 (6 bases). There are 14 residues in the CDR3. Germline lookup yields CDR1 SGHNT and CDR2 YENEEA. The V and J ends lost 4 bases and 3 bases respectively, with 13 bases between them.

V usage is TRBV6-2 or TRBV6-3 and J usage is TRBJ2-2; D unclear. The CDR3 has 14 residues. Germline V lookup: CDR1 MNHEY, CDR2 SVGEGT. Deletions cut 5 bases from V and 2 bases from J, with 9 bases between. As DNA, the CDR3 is TGTGCCAGCAGTCGCCCGGTAAACACCGGGGAGCTGTTTTTT. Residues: CASSRPVNTGELFF.

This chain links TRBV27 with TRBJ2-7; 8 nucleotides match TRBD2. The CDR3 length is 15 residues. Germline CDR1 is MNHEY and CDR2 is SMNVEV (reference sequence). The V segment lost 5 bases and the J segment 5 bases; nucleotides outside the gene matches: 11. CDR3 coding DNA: TGTGCCAGCAGTGCTCTGGGCCTAGCGGGCGACGAGCAGTACTTC. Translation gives CASSALGLAGDEQYF.

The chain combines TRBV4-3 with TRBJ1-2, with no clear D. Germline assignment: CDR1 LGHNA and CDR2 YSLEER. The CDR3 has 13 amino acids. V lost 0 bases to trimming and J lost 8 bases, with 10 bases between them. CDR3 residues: CASSQDEGGGYTF. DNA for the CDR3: TGCGCCAGCAGCCAAGATGAGGGTGGCGGCTACACCTTC.

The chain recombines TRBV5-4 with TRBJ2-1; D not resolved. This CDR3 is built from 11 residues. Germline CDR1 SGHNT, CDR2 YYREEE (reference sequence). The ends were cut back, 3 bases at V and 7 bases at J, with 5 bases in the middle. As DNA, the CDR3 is TGTGCCAGCAGCTATCGGAATGAGCAGTTCTTC. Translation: CASSYRNEQFF.

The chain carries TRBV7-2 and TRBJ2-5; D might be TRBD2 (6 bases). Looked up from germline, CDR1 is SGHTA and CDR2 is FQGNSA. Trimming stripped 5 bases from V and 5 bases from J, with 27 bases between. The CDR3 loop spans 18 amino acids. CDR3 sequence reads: CASSPNFGRHPGQETQYF. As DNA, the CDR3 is TGTGCCAGCAGCCCGAACTTTGGGAGGCACCCGGGGCAGGAGACCCAGTACTTC.

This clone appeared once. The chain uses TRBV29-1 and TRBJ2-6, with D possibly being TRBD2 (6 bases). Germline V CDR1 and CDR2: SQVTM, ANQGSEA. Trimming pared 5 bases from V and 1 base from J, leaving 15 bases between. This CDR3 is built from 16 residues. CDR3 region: CSVRDSVKSGANVLTF. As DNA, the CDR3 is TGCAGCGTTCGGGACTCAGTAAAGTCTGGGGCCAACGTCCTGACTTTC.

The CDR3: CASSPGLAGSDTQYF. In DNA form, the CDR3 reads TGTGCCAGCAGTCCCGGACTCGCGGGTTCAGATACGCAGTATTTT. The chain employs TRBV6-5 and TRBJ2-3, with TRBD2 as a possible D gene (5 bases). Trimming removed 5 bases from V and 4 bases from J, with 16 bases in between. This CDR3 comprises 15 residues. Germline-derived CDR1 and CDR2 are MNHEY and SVGAGI.

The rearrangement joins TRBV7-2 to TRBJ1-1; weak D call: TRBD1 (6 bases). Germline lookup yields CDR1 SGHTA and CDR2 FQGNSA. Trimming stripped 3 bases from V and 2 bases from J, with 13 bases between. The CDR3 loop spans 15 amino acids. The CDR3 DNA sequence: TGTGCCAGCAGCTTTCAGGGGTGGGGAAACACTGAAGCTTTCTTT. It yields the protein CASSFQGWGNTEAFF.